Below are 23 T cell receptor beta chains sequenced from a single sample in a study of Graves' ophthalmopathy and Graves' hyperthyroidism. The authors amplified TCR beta CDR3 regions from RNA transcripts. The first-round RT-PCR employed HTBI primers together with the Qiagen OneStep RT-PCR kit. A multiplex PCR was then performed as the second round. A single record per CDR3 protein comes from TCRdb applying MiXCR to the multiplex PCR reads. The data contain 300,000 to 350,000 distinct CDR3 sequences, 15% to 20% of them singletons. Sequencing used peripheral blood. The receptors stem from an adult man with Graves' ophthalmopathy.

In this sample, this clonotype turned up many times. The chain carries TRBV2 and TRBJ2-7; perhaps TRBD2 as D (6 bases). V lost 3 bases and J lost 7, with 16 bases in between. This CDR3 is 14 amino acids long. Germline-derived CDR1 and CDR2 are SNHLY and FYNNEI. The CDR3 sequence: CASSERDSEAEQYF. CDR3 nucleotides: TGTGCCAGCAGTGAGCGGGACTCCGAGGCTGAGCAGTACTTC.

This clonotype was observed a few times. V and J are TRBV6-1 and TRBJ2-2; 11 positions agree with TRBD2. Germline V gene lookup returns CDR1 MNHNS and CDR2 SASEGT. This CDR3 has 21 amino acids. V trimming: 1 base; J trimming: 4 bases; junction bases outside the gene matches: 17. The DNA for the CDR3 is TGTGCCAGCAGTGAAGAGACAGGGGGTTTACTAGCGGGAGTGTCCACCGGGGAGCTGTTTTTT. Protein sequence: CASSEETGGLLAGVSTGELFF.

This clonotype was seen repeatedly, ten times or more. The chain recombines TRBV6-5 with TRBJ1-2, with D perhaps TRBD1 (5 bases). CDR1 MNHEY and CDR2 SVGAGI come from the germline V gene. Trimming took 0 bases from V and 5 from J, leaving 13 bases between them. CDR3 length equals 15 residues. CDR3 nucleotides: TGTGCCAGCAGTTACTCGATTGGGACTTTATATGGCTACACCTTC. It is translated as CASSYSIGTLYGYTF.

The gene calls are TRBV13 and TRBJ2-6; D not resolved. Germline V gene data show CDR1 as PRHDT and CDR2 as FYEKMQ (reference sequence). The V gene lost 5 bases and the J gene lost 6 bases, with 8 bases spanning the gap. The CDR3 consists of 13 residues. DNA for the CDR3: TGTGCCAGCAGCATCGTCACGGCCAACGTCCTGACTTTC. Translation: CASSIVTANVLTF.

A few counts support this clonotype. The chain couples TRBV5-1 to TRBJ2-5; 7 nucleotides agree with TRBD2. Unmatched junction bases numbered 8, after V lost 0 bases and J lost 0 bases. CDR3 length equals 17 residues. The V gene's germline CDR1 is SGHRS and CDR2 YFSETQ. CDR3 nucleotide sequence: TGCGCCAGCAGCTTGGGTAACCTAGCGGCGTACCAAGAGACCCAGTACTTC. Protein: CASSLGNLAAYQETQYF.

This clonotype has a count of ten or more. This chain uses TRBV12-3 or TRBV12-4 with TRBJ1-2; a weak D match, TRBD1 (5 bases). The CDR3 has 16 amino acids. The germline V and J ends were trimmed by 5 bases and 8 bases, with 24 bases remaining between them. CDR3 sequence: CASSHTDQRGEDGYTF. DNA of the CDR3: TGTGCCAGCAGTCACACCGACCAGAGGGGTGAGGACGGCTACACCTTC.

This clonotype appeared many times. The genes are TRBV6-7 and TRBJ1-5; 7 positions match TRBD1. TRBV6-7 is reported as an ORF; its role is uncertain. J lost 7 bases, V lost 6 bases, and 18 bases had no gene match. The CDR3 has 17 residues. DNA of the CDR3: TGTGCCAGCAGGGAGAACGAGGGGGCAGTCTTAGGACAGCCCCAGCATTTT. It yields the protein CASRENEGAVLGQPQHF.

At least ten counts were recorded for this clonotype. CDR3 region: CATSDRDRFSKNIQYF. The CDR3 DNA sequence: TGTGCCACCAGCGACCGGGACAGGTTTTCCAAAAACATTCAGTACTTC. V and J are TRBV15 and TRBJ2-4; 8 bases are a match to TRBD1. V lost 5 bases and J lost 2; bases outside the gene matches: 8. Germline loops: CDR1 LNHNV, CDR2 YYDKDF (reference sequence). This CDR3 is built from 16 residues.

This clonotype was detected many times. The chain is built from TRBV4-1 and TRBJ1-1; TRBD1 might be the D (6 bases). Trimming stripped 2 bases from V and 7 bases from J, with 14 bases between. CDR1 is MGHRA, CDR2 YSYEKL, per germline. This CDR3 comprises 14 residues. The CDR3 sequence is CASSQQFTGIEAFF. CDR3 nucleotide sequence: TGCGCCAGCAGCCAACAATTCACAGGGATTGAAGCTTTCTTT.

There are many counts of this clonotype. The chain combines TRBV12-3 or TRBV12-4 with TRBJ1-2; 10 bases agree with TRBD1. The CDR3 loop spans 15 amino acids. Trimming cost V 5 bases and J 5 bases; bases outside gene matches: 8. CDR3 amino acids: CASSPDRGRVYGYTF. The CDR3, as DNA: TGTGCCAGCAGTCCAGACAGGGGGCGCGTATATGGCTACACCTTC.

The sample holds many counts of this clonotype. The chain couples TRBV6-1 to TRBJ2-5, with 10 nucleotides matching TRBD1. This CDR3 is built from 15 residues. Germline values: CDR1 MNHNS, CDR2 SASEGT. Trimming at V came to 4 bases and at J to 3 bases, leaving 5 bases not matched to a gene. The CDR3 DNA follows: TGTGCCAGCAGTGGGGTGACAGGGGGCGAAGAGACCCAGTACTTC. Translating gives CASSGVTGGEETQYF.

This clonotype was detected many times. The rearrangement uses TRBV11-2 and TRBJ1-2; 8 bases are a match to TRBD1. This CDR3 spans 14 amino acids. The V and J ends lost 2 bases and 6 bases, in that order; junction bases with no gene match: 5. Per germline, CDR1 SGHAT and CDR2 FQNNGV. CDR3 in DNA: TGTGCCAGCAGCTTAAGACAGGGGCCCAATGGCTACACCTTC. Protein: CASSLRQGPNGYTF.

This clonotype was picked up many times. The chain recombines TRBV7-2 with TRBJ2-7; unclear D gene. Germline CDR1 is SGHTA and CDR2 is FQGNSA. V lost 4 bases, J lost 2 bases, and 9 bases lay in between. The CDR3 sequence is 13 residues long. The CDR3 bases are TGTGCCAGCAGCTGGTACGCAGCCTACGAGCAGTACTTC. Translation: CASSWYAAYEQYF. Complete variable domain (other parts from reference TRBV7-2 and TRBJ2-7): GAGVSQSPSNKVTEKGKDVELRCDPISGHTALYWYRQSLGQGLEFLIYFQGNSAPDKSGLPSDRFSAERTGGSVSTLTIQRTQQEDSAVYLCASSWYAAYEQYFGPGTRLTVT.

With regard to this clonotype: A much more abundant neighbour one base away suggests this may be a read error. The rearrangement uses TRBV6-2 or TRBV6-3 and TRBJ2-7; 10 bases fit TRBD2. With V trimmed by 4 bases and J by 6 bases, 18 bases remained unmatched. CDR1 is MNHEY and CDR2 is SVGEGT in the germline V gene. The CDR3 has 18 amino acids. DNA of the CDR3: TGTGCCAGCAGTTGCTCGAAGCGGGGGACTAGCGAGGGGGCCGAGCAGTACTTC. It codes for CASSCSKRGTSEGAEQYF.

This clonotype was recorded many times. The chain has TRBV11-1 and TRBJ2-7; TRBD1 is a possible D gene (5 bases). Trimming removed 4 bases at V and 3 bases at J, with 10 bases between. The CDR3 totals 13 residues. In germline, CDR1 is SGHAT, CDR2 FQDESV (reference sequence). In nucleotides, the CDR3 is TGTGCCAGCAGCTCAAGGGGCGGCTACGAGCAGTACTTC. Translating it yields CASSSRGGYEQYF.

This clonotype showed up many times. The chain joins TRBV30 to TRBJ1-2; D possibly corresponds to TRBD1 (6 bases). The V end lost 5 bases, the J end lost 2 bases, and 18 bases lay between the germline ends. CDR1 and CDR2 from the germline V gene are GTSNPN and SVGIG (reference sequence). The CDR3 has 15 amino acids. The CDR3 here is CAWRDQIGGNYGYTF. The CDR3 bases are TGTGCCTGGCGTGACCAAATAGGGGGAAACTATGGCTACACCTTC.

This clonotype has a count of ten or more. This chain uses TRBV6-2 or TRBV6-3 with TRBJ2-5; TRBD1 agrees at 10 bases. The ends lost 2 bases at V and 1 base at J; junction bases unmatched: 4. From germline, CDR1 is MNHEY and CDR2 SVGEGT. There are 16 residues in the CDR3. CDR3 DNA sequence: TGTGCCAGCAGTTACGGGGGACAGGGGCCCCAAGAGACCCAGTACTTC. Translation gives CASSYGGQGPQETQYF.

This clonotype appeared many times. The V and J genes are TRBV5-1 and TRBJ2-7; 13 bases line up with TRBD2. The ends lost 1 base at V and 5 bases at J; junction bases unmatched: 3. Germline CDR1 reads SGHRS; CDR2 reads YFSETQ. The CDR3 has 15 residues. The CDR3 region has the DNA TGCGCCAGCAGCTTGACTAGCGGGGGGGCCCACGAGCAGTACTTC. Protein product: CASSLTSGGAHEQYF.

J is TRBJ2-7 and V is TRBV28; tentatively, D is TRBD1 (7 bases). Per the germline V gene, CDR1 is MDHEN and CDR2 is SYDVKM. The CDR3 is 13 amino acids. The germline V and J ends were trimmed by 5 bases and 6 bases, with 14 bases remaining between them. In nucleotides, the CDR3 is TGTGCCAGCAGTCCCCCAGGGGGGTCCGAGCAGTACTTC. This gives the protein CASSPPGGSEQYF.

The chain uses TRBV7-9 and TRBJ1-1; D remains ambiguous. Germline V gene lookup returns CDR1 SEHNR and CDR2 FQNEAQ (reference sequence). This CDR3 has 15 amino acids. V lost 0 bases, J lost 1 base, and 9 bases lay in between. In DNA form, the CDR3 reads TGTGCCAGCAGCTTAGCGCTAAGTGGGAACACTGAAGCTTTCTTT. Translated, it gives CASSLALSGNTEAFF.

Many counts were recorded for this clonotype. The chain couples TRBV5-8 to TRBJ1-1, with 7 bases lining up with TRBD1. Germline CDR1 is SGHTS and CDR2 is YDEGEE. CDR3 size: 15 residues. J gave up 6 bases and V 0 bases, and 8 bases lay outside the gene matches. CDR3 loop: CASSLGGGAGPEAFF. DNA of the CDR3: TGTGCCAGCAGCTTGGGAGGGGGCGCGGGTCCTGAAGCTTTCTTT.

J is TRBJ2-7 and V is TRBV28; D not certain. Trimming pared 6 bases from V and 4 bases from J, leaving 7 bases between. The CDR3 is made up of 11 amino acids. CDR1 and CDR2 from the germline V gene are MDHEN and SYDVKM. The CDR3 DNA reads as TGTGCCAGCAGCATGGCTTACGAGCAGTACTTC. As protein: CASSMAYEQYF.

The rearrangement uses TRBV7-9 and TRBJ1-6; the D gene is possibly TRBD1 (6 bases). In germline, CDR1 is SEHNR, CDR2 FQNEAQ (reference sequence). The CDR3 sequence is 17 residues long. With 4 bases removed from V and 0 bases from J, the gap between germline ends came to 13 bases. Written as DNA, the CDR3 is TGTGCCAGCAGCTGGGGCACAGGGCTCTCCTATAATTCACCCCTCCACTTT. The encoded protein is CASSWGTGLSYNSPLHF.